Following are 32 T cell receptor beta chains from one sample sequenced in a study of blood T cell repertoires in COVID-19. The repertoire was sequenced with immunoSEQ multiplex PCR; TCRdb's copy has only in-frame clones and lacks some. The sample contains about 300,000 clones, around 84% of which appear only once. Input material: peripheral blood. Receptor source: a human donor with COVID-19, enrolled during active disease. The donor label of this sample is uncertain.

V gene TRBV5-1 combines with J gene TRBJ2-4, with 7 bases fitting TRBD1. V lost 5 bases to trimming and J lost 7 bases; unmatched junction nucleotides: 6. The CDR3 contains 13 residues. The germline V gene has CDR1 SGHRS and CDR2 YFSETQ. The CDR3, as DNA: TGCGCCAGCAGTCTTGACAGGGCCAACATTCAGTACTTC. It is translated as CASSLDRANIQYF.

Here the CDR3 reads CASSQFGRAGELFF. The CDR3 DNA reads as TGTGCCAGCAGCCAATTCGGGAGGGCCGGGGAGCTGTTTTTT. The chain joins TRBV3-1 (or the pseudogene TRBV3-2) to TRBJ2-2, with 8 bases fitting TRBD2. CDR3 length: 14 amino acids. Germline trimming cut 2 bases from V and 6 bases from J; bases unmatched to any gene: 2. From germline, CDR1 is LGHDT and CDR2 YNNKEL (reference sequence).

This chain connects TRBV9 to TRBJ2-2, with TRBD2 as a possible D gene (6 bases). Trimming stripped 2 bases from V and 1 base from J, with 18 bases between. Per the germline V gene, CDR1 is SGDLS and CDR2 is YYNGEE. This CDR3 has 18 residues. The CDR3 is CASSVSSWGSGNTGELFF. DNA of the CDR3: TGTGCCAGCAGCGTCTCCTCCTGGGGTAGCGGGAACACCGGGGAGCTGTTTTTT.

The chain combines TRBV5-5 with TRBJ2-5, with D perhaps matching TRBD2 (7 bases). The ends were cut back, 4 bases at V and 1 base at J, with 14 bases in the middle. The CDR3 contains 15 residues. The germline CDR1 and CDR2 sequences are SGHKS and YYEKEE (reference sequence). The CDR3 region is CASSPGGGRQETQYF. The CDR3 region has the DNA TGTGCCAGCAGCCCTGGGGGGGGCCGCCAAGAGACCCAGTACTTC.

The chain links TRBV5-5 to TRBJ1-1; a possible D gene is TRBD1 (5 bases). V gave up 6 bases and J gave up 5 bases, with 17 bases separating them. The germline gives CDR1 SGHKS, CDR2 YYEKEE (reference sequence). The CDR3 contains 14 residues. The CDR3 nucleotides are TGTGCCAGCACCTCCAGGGTCGGGGGGACTGAAGCTTTCTTT. Translating it yields CASTSRVGGTEAFF.

The rearrangement joins TRBV7-2 to TRBJ2-2; 10 nucleotides match TRBD2. V dropped 6 bases and J dropped 6; count of bases not matched to a gene: 7. This CDR3 comprises 15 residues. Per the germline V gene, CDR1 is SGHTA and CDR2 is FQGNSA. CDR3 sequence reads: CASRSGTSVSGELFF. As DNA, the CDR3 is TGTGCCAGCAGATCCGGGACTAGCGTATCCGGGGAGCTGTTTTTT. The full variable domain, completed using reference TRBV7-2 and TRBJ2-2, is GAGVSQSPSNKVTEKGKDVELRCDPISGHTALYWYRQSLGQGLEFLIYFQGNSAPDKSGLPSDRFSAERTGGSVSTLTIQRTQQEDSAVYLCASRSGTSVSGELFFGEGSRLTVL.

The table lists this clone with many counts. V and J are TRBV7-9 and TRBJ2-7; 7 positions match TRBD2. Germline assignment: CDR1 SEHNR and CDR2 FQNEAQ (reference sequence). The CDR3 contains 15 residues. The junction had 9 bases not matched to a gene; V was cut back by 5 bases and J by 2 bases. The CDR3 loop reads CASSPTGGGAYEQYF. The CDR3 nucleotides are TGTGCCAGCAGCCCTACGGGTGGGGGGGCCTACGAGCAGTACTTC.

The chain carries TRBV19 and TRBJ2-2, with D perhaps TRBD2 (6 bases). This CDR3 comprises 15 residues. Germline loops: CDR1 LNHDA, CDR2 SQIVND (reference sequence). V lost 1 base to trimming and J lost 0 bases, with 6 bases between them. In nucleotides, the CDR3 is TGTGCCAGTAGTATAGCGGGAGCGAACACCGGGGAGCTGTTTTTT. Its protein product is CASSIAGANTGELFF.

The chain recombines TRBV11-2 with TRBJ2-3, with a possible D match to TRBD2 (6 bases). Trimming took off 6 bases at V and 7 bases at J, with 17 bases between the two ends. The CDR3 contains 14 residues. The germline gives CDR1 SGHAT, CDR2 FQNNGV. The CDR3 region is CASRGTFFSHTQYF. The CDR3 bases are TGTGCCAGCAGGGGGACTTTCTTCTCCCATACGCAGTATTTT.

This sequence joins TRBV28 and TRBJ2-2; 11 bases fit TRBD1. CDR1 is MDHEN, CDR2 SYDVKM, per germline. The CDR3 consists of 15 residues. The ends lost 10 bases at V and 7 bases at J; junction bases unmatched: 11. CDR3 loop: CAIPRGQGEDGELFF. The CDR3 DNA reads as TGTGCCATCCCCCGGGGACAGGGGGAGGACGGGGAGCTGTTTTTT.

The chain uses TRBV6-1 and TRBJ2-3; the D gene is possibly TRBD1 (5 bases). CDR3 length: 15 residues. The V gene lost 1 base and the J gene lost 2 bases, with 10 bases spanning the gap. CDR1 is MNHNS and CDR2 is SASEGT in the germline V gene. DNA of the CDR3: TGTGCCAGCAGTGAAGACAGGAGATTCACAGATACGCAGTATTTT. Protein sequence: CASSEDRRFTDTQYF.

CDR3 in amino acids: CASSKGDRGRTEAFF. CDR3 in DNA: TGTGCCAGCAGCAAGGGGGACAGGGGGCGGACTGAAGCTTTCTTT. This chain uses TRBV11-1 with TRBJ1-1; 12 bases align to TRBD1. With 5 bases clipped from V and 5 bases from J, the junction kept 6 bases outside the gene matches. The germline V gene encodes CDR1 SGHAT and CDR2 FQDESV (reference sequence). This CDR3 contains 15 residues.

This rearrangement joins TRBV2 to TRBJ2-3, with D uncertain. Germline CDR1 and CDR2: SNHLY and FYNNEI. This CDR3 comprises 15 residues. Trimming took off 4 bases at V and 3 bases at J, with 14 bases between the two ends. CDR3 amino acids: CASSGPRPWTDTQYF. In DNA, the CDR3 is TGTGCCAGCAGTGGGCCCCGCCCATGGACAGATACGCAGTATTTT.

The genes are TRBV6-1 and TRBJ2-7; weak D call: TRBD2 (6 bases). The CDR3 is 14 amino acids. Germline V lookup: CDR1 MNHNS, CDR2 SASEGT. V was cut by 3 bases and J by 6 bases, with 15 bases left in between. CDR3 sequence (DNA): TGTGCCAGCAGTGAGGGACTTCTCCTCGGCGAGCAGTACTTC. Its translation is CASSEGLLLGEQYF.

CDR3 bases: TGCGCCAGCACTGATTGGGAGGAGCAGTACTTC. Protein sequence: CASTDWEEQYF. The chain has TRBV5-1 and TRBJ2-7; maybe TRBD2 (5 bases). V shed 6 bases and J shed 7 bases, with 11 bases lying between them. Germline V CDR1 and CDR2: SGHRS, YFSETQ. CDR3 length: 11 amino acids. Filled out from reference TRBV5-1 and TRBJ2-7, the complete variable domain reads KAGVTQTPRYLIKTRGQQVTLSCSPISGHRSVSWYQQTPGQGLQFLFEYFSETQRNKGNFPGRFSGRQFSNSRSEMNVSTLELGDSALYLCASTDWEEQYFGPGTRLTVT.

The chain is built from TRBV7-8 and TRBJ1-6; D not resolved. V was trimmed by 7 bases and J by 6 bases, leaving 7 bases between them. CDR1 is SGHVS and CDR2 is FQNEAQ in the germline V gene. The CDR3 loop spans 12 amino acids. CDR3 nucleotides: TGTGCCAGCATGGAGTTTAATTCACCCCTCCACTTT. This sequence encodes CASMEFNSPLHF.

The chain joins TRBV7-2 to TRBJ1-3; D possibly corresponds to TRBD1 (6 bases). The CDR3 totals 14 residues. The V gene lost 2 bases and the J gene lost 4 bases, with 9 bases spanning the gap. From germline, CDR1 is SGHTA and CDR2 FQGNSA. CDR3 nucleotides: TGTGCCAGCAGCTTATCAGGGGTCGGAAACACCATATATTTT. Translated: CASSLSGVGNTIYF.

The rearrangement uses TRBV5-1 and TRBJ2-7; 7 bases are shared with TRBD1. Germline CDR1 and CDR2: SGHRS and YFSETQ. V shed 0 bases and J 1 base; nucleotides not matched to a gene: 4. There are 15 residues in the CDR3. CDR3 sequence reads: CASSLGGTESYEQYF. The CDR3 coding sequence is TGCGCCAGCAGCTTGGGGGGGACAGAGTCCTACGAGCAGTACTTC.

The V call is TRBV19, the J call TRBJ1-1, with D hard to call. This CDR3 spans 12 amino acids. CDR1 is LNHDA, CDR2 SQIVND, per germline (reference sequence). V was shortened by 5 bases and J by 1 base, with 5 bases between the two germline ends. The CDR3 sequence: CASSEGNTEAFF. CDR3 nucleotide sequence: TGTGCCAGTAGTGAGGGGAACACTGAAGCTTTCTTT.

The chain employs TRBV6-5 and TRBJ1-2; 7 bases are a match to TRBD1. This CDR3 is built from 13 residues. The ends lost 8 bases at V and 3 bases at J; junction bases unmatched: 6. Germline assignment: CDR1 MNHEY and CDR2 SVGAGI. The CDR3 protein is CASLDRLDYGYTF. The CDR3 DNA reads as TGTGCCAGCCTGGACAGGCTCGACTATGGCTACACCTTC.

The chain combines TRBV5-8 with TRBJ1-2, with TRBD1 matching over 9 bases. CDR3 size: 14 residues. The germline V gene encodes CDR1 SGHTS and CDR2 YDEGEE. The J segment lost 8 bases and the V segment lost 5 bases, leaving 10 bases of the junction unmatched. The CDR3 coding sequence is TGTGCCAGCAGTCTCCGGGACAGGGTAGGCGGCTACACCTTC. This translates into CASSLRDRVGGYTF.

The chain is built from TRBV11-1 and TRBJ2-7, with no clear D. CDR1 and CDR2 (germline): SGHAT, FQDESV (reference sequence). The CDR3 is 14 amino acids. V was shortened by 3 bases and J by 2 bases, with 11 bases between the two germline ends. Written as DNA, the CDR3 is TGTGCCAGCAGCTTGGGCACCTCAGCCTACGAGCAGTACTTC. Its translation: CASSLGTSAYEQYF.

This clone was seen only a few times. V usage is TRBV7-2 and J usage is TRBJ2-5, with TRBD2 identical over 12 bases. The V gene end was trimmed by 5 bases and the J gene end by 4 bases; junction bases not matched to a gene: 5. There are 15 residues in the CDR3. Germline lookup yields CDR1 SGHTA and CDR2 FQGNSA. Here the CDR3 DNA reads TGTGCCAGCAGCCTGACTAGCGGGAGTTTAGAGACCCAGTACTTC. This encodes CASSLTSGSLETQYF.

The chain links TRBV3-1 (or the pseudogene TRBV3-2) to TRBJ2-7; 9 bases are a match to TRBD1. Germline assignment: CDR1 LGHDT and CDR2 YNNKEL (reference sequence). With 1 base clipped from V and 3 bases from J, the junction kept 4 bases outside the gene matches. The CDR3 is made up of 15 amino acids. Written as DNA, the CDR3 is TGTGCCAGCAGCCAAGGGCGGACAGGGGTCTACGAGCAGTACTTC. As protein: CASSQGRTGVYEQYF.

The J gene is TRBJ1-1, the V gene TRBV30; 10 nucleotides line up with TRBD1. V shed 2 bases and J 11 bases; nucleotides not matched to a gene: 11. Germline lookup yields CDR1 GTSNPN and CDR2 SVGIG (reference sequence). This CDR3 is built from 14 residues. CDR3 sequence: CAWSKGTGATGAFF. Written as DNA, the CDR3 is TGTGCCTGGAGTAAGGGGACAGGGGCCACCGGTGCTTTCTTT.

The chain combines TRBV27 with TRBJ2-7; 9 bases match TRBD2. The J segment lost 2 bases and the V segment lost 3 bases, leaving 8 bases of the junction unmatched. Germline CDR1 and CDR2: MNHEY and SMNVEV (reference sequence). This CDR3 is built from 16 residues. This CDR3 is CASSFDPLAGPYEQYF. The CDR3 nucleotides are TGTGCCAGCAGTTTTGATCCTCTAGCGGGACCCTACGAGCAGTACTTC.

This chain joins TRBV20-1 and TRBJ2-5; D not resolved. The germline V and J ends were trimmed by 6 bases and 4 bases, with 9 bases remaining between them. The CDR3 loop spans 11 amino acids. Germline V gene data show CDR1 as DFQATT and CDR2 as SNEGSKA (reference sequence). The CDR3 reads CSAPPRETQYF. The CDR3 bases are TGCAGTGCCCCCCCCCGAGAGACCCAGTACTTC.

The chain is built from TRBV7-9 and TRBJ1-1; the match to TRBD1 covers 8 bases. The CDR3 sequence is 15 residues long. The V segment lost 5 bases and the J segment 2 bases; nucleotides outside the gene matches: 7. Germline CDR1 reads SEHNR; CDR2 reads FQNEAQ (reference sequence). The CDR3 sequence: CASSRTRGHNTEAFF. DNA of the CDR3: TGTGCCAGCAGCCGCACCAGGGGGCATAACACTGAAGCTTTCTTT.

The DNA for the CDR3 is TGTGCCAGCAGTTCGGGGGGGTTTGAGCAGTTCTTC. Residues: CASSSGGFEQFF. This chain joins TRBV6-5 and TRBJ2-1; 8 nucleotides align to TRBD2. V gave up 4 bases and J gave up 9 bases; unmatched junction bases: 2. This CDR3 spans 12 amino acids. In germline, CDR1 is MNHEY, CDR2 SVGAGI.

The chain couples TRBV12-5 to TRBJ2-1; 12 bases are shared with TRBD2. CDR1 and CDR2 from the germline V gene are LGHNT and FRNRAP. The CDR3 is 16 amino acids. V shed 2 bases and J 2 bases; nucleotides not matched to a gene: 1. This CDR3 is CASGLRTSGAYNEQFF. DNA for the CDR3: TGTGCTAGTGGTTTGAGGACTAGCGGGGCCTACAATGAGCAGTTCTTC.

This clone was seen once. The V call is TRBV30, the J call TRBJ2-1, with 10 bases aligning to TRBD2. In germline, CDR1 is GTSNPN, CDR2 SVGIG (reference sequence). The V gene end was trimmed by 3 bases and the J gene end by 4 bases; junction bases not matched to a gene: 9. This CDR3 is built from 16 residues. The chain's CDR3 is CAWRDPSGSSYNEQFF. The CDR3 DNA is TGTGCCTGGAGAGATCCTAGCGGGAGCTCGTACAATGAGCAGTTCTTC.

The chain is built from TRBV28 and TRBJ2-7; 8 bases line up with TRBD1. Germline V gives CDR1 MDHEN, CDR2 SYDVKM. Germline trimming cut 2 bases from V and 5 bases from J; bases unmatched to any gene: 5. This CDR3 contains 14 residues. CDR3 sequence reads: CASSLGQGADEQYF. The CDR3 DNA follows: TGTGCCAGCAGTTTAGGGCAGGGGGCCGACGAGCAGTACTTC.